This is a list of T cell receptor beta chains from one sample in a study of cytomegalovirus exposure and HLA in healthy donors. Assay: immunoSEQ multiplex PCR; the TCRdb copy retains only in-frame clones and omits some. The data hold some 93,000 clones, with just under 80% observed a single time. Sample: PBMCs. The receptors were gathered from a woman aged 40 to 50 in good health and CMV-seronegative. CDR3s include the opening cysteine and the closing phenylalanine or tryptophan. Each record gives: D gene, J gene, clone size, V gene, CDR3 DNA, CDR3 protein. D genes are given only for firm matches. Size is omitted from some rows. Given values are once, few, many or a class for expanded clones.

D gene: .; J gene: TRBJ2-1; clone size: .; V gene: TRBV6-5; CDR3 DNA: TGTGCCAGCAGTTACAGCCGGGACTGGTACAATGAGCAGTTCTTC; CDR3 protein: CASSYSRDWYNEQFF
D gene: TRBD1; J gene: TRBJ1-1; clone size: .; V gene: TRBV27; CDR3 DNA: TGTGCCAGCAGTTTAGCGGGGACAGTGAACACTGAAGCTTTCTTT; CDR3 protein: CASSLAGTVNTEAFF
D gene: TRBD2; J gene: TRBJ2-2; clone size: .; V gene: TRBV9; CDR3 DNA: TGTGCCAGCAGCCTTAGACTAGCGGGAGACGGAATCGGGGAGCTGTTTTTT; CDR3 protein: CASSLRLAGDGIGELFF
D gene: TRBD1; J gene: TRBJ2-4; clone size: .; V gene: TRBV23-1; CDR3 DNA: TGCGCCAGCAGTCAATCGCGATTCGAGACAGGGACCTCGGGCATTCAGTACTTC; CDR3 protein: CASSQSRFETGTSGIQYF
D gene: .; J gene: TRBJ1-6; clone size: once; V gene: TRBV5-1; CDR3 DNA: TGCGCCAGCAGCACGGGACTTACGAGCTCCTATAATTCACCCCTCCACTTT; CDR3 protein: CASSTGLTSSYNSPLHF
D gene: .; J gene: TRBJ2-7; clone size: many; V gene: TRBV6-5; CDR3 DNA: TGTGCCAGCAAGGGAGTCGGGGCCTACGAGCAGTACTTC; CDR3 protein: CASKGVGAYEQYF
D gene: TRBD2; J gene: TRBJ2-3; clone size: .; V gene: TRBV7-6; CDR3 DNA: TGTGCCAGCAGCTTAAGGACTAGCGGGGGCACAGATACGCAGTATTTT; CDR3 protein: CASSLRTSGGTDTQYF
D gene: .; J gene: TRBJ2-7; clone size: .; V gene: TRBV30; CDR3 DNA: TGTGCCTGGTGCAGGGGCAGGCTCGACGAGCAGTACTTC; CDR3 protein: CAWCRGRLDEQYF
D gene: .; J gene: TRBJ2-1; clone size: .; V gene: TRBV4-3; CDR3 DNA: TGCGCCAGCAGCCAGGACTCCACCCCCTACAATGAGCAGTTCTTC; CDR3 protein: CASSQDSTPYNEQFF
D gene: TRBD1; J gene: TRBJ1-2; clone size: .; V gene: TRBV19; CDR3 DNA: TGTGCCAGTAGTACACCGGGACAGGGGACAGGCTATGGCTACACCTTC; CDR3 protein: CASSTPGQGTGYGYTF
D gene: .; J gene: TRBJ1-3; clone size: .; V gene: TRBV7-8; CDR3 DNA: TGTGCCAGCAGCTTAGTAGGGACCGGGGGGAGAGTGGGAAACACCATATATTTT; CDR3 protein: CASSLVGTGGRVGNTIYF
D gene: .; J gene: TRBJ1-6; clone size: .; V gene: TRBV11-3; CDR3 DNA: TGTGCCAGCAGCTTAAAAGGAGGATCACCCCTCCACTTT; CDR3 protein: CASSLKGGSPLHF
D gene: TRBD2; J gene: TRBJ2-1; clone size: .; V gene: TRBV14; CDR3 DNA: TGTGCCAGCAGCCAAGTCTGTTACAGACTAGCGTGTTACAATGAGCAGTTCTTC; CDR3 protein: CASSQVCYRLACYNEQFF
D gene: .; J gene: TRBJ2-5; clone size: .; V gene: TRBV2; CDR3 DNA: TGTGCCAGCAGTTCTCTAGGAGCGGTGGGAGAGACCCAGTACTTC; CDR3 protein: CASSSLGAVGETQYF
D gene: TRBD2; J gene: TRBJ2-3; clone size: .; V gene: TRBV5-4; CDR3 DNA: TGTGCCAGCAGCATCGGGACTAGCGGGAGCCACACAGATACGCAGTATTTT; CDR3 protein: CASSIGTSGSHTDTQYF
D gene: .; J gene: TRBJ1-1; clone size: .; V gene: TRBV6-5; CDR3 DNA: TGTGCCAGCAGTGGGACAAGTAGGGGTACTGAAGCTTTCTTT; CDR3 protein: CASSGTSRGTEAFF
D gene: TRBD2; J gene: TRBJ2-1; clone size: .; V gene: TRBV27; CDR3 DNA: TGTGCCAGCAGTTTATCCCCACTAGCGGGAGTAGGGAATGAGCAGTTCTTC; CDR3 protein: CASSLSPLAGVGNEQFF
D gene: TRBD1; J gene: TRBJ1-2; clone size: .; V gene: TRBV19; CDR3 DNA: TGTGCCAGTAGTCTACCTGGGACAGGAACCATGAACTATGGCTACACCTTC; CDR3 protein: CASSLPGTGTMNYGYTF
D gene: TRBD1; J gene: TRBJ2-7; clone size: .; V gene: TRBV29-1; CDR3 DNA: TGCAGCGTTGGAAACAGGGGGCTCGAGCAGTACTTC; CDR3 protein: CSVGNRGLEQYF
D gene: TRBD1; J gene: TRBJ1-3; clone size: once; V gene: TRBV7-2; CDR3 DNA: TGTGCCAGCAGCTCGTCAGGGGGGAACACCATATATTTT; CDR3 protein: CASSSSGGNTIYF
D gene: TRBD1; J gene: TRBJ1-5; clone size: few; V gene: TRBV30; CDR3 DNA: TGTGCCTGGAGTACCGACAGGGTGGCATCCAATCAGCCCCAGCATTTT; CDR3 protein: CAWSTDRVASNQPQHF
D gene: TRBD2; J gene: TRBJ2-7; clone size: .; V gene: TRBV6-5; CDR3 DNA: TGTGCCAGCAGACATCGGACTAGCGGAATCTACGAGCAGTACTTC; CDR3 protein: CASRHRTSGIYEQYF
D gene: .; J gene: TRBJ2-1; clone size: .; V gene: TRBV7-8; CDR3 DNA: TGTGCCAGCAGCGGCCGACTAGATATGACGGGGCAGTTCTTC; CDR3 protein: CASSGRLDMTGQFF
D gene: TRBD1; J gene: TRBJ1-1; clone size: .; V gene: TRBV28; CDR3 DNA: TGTGCCAGCAGTTTAACAGGGGAGGACACTGAAGCTTTCTTT; CDR3 protein: CASSLTGEDTEAFF
D gene: .; J gene: TRBJ2-1; clone size: .; V gene: TRBV27; CDR3 DNA: TGTGCCAGCAGTTTAGCGGCCCCCTACAATGAGCAGTTCTTC; CDR3 protein: CASSLAAPYNEQFF
D gene: .; J gene: TRBJ2-5; clone size: once; V gene: TRBV29-1; CDR3 DNA: TGCAGCGTGGCCTCGGGGGAGACCCAGTACTTC; CDR3 protein: CSVASGETQYF
D gene: .; J gene: TRBJ1-1; clone size: few; V gene: TRBV2; CDR3 DNA: TGTGCCAGCAATCTCCCACAGGGTTTTGCTTTCTTT; CDR3 protein: CASNLPQGFAFF
D gene: .; J gene: TRBJ2-1; clone size: .; V gene: TRBV21-1; CDR3 DNA: TGTGCCAGCAGCAAAATGGACAGGGGGTATGAGCAGTTCTTC; CDR3 protein: CASSKMDRGYEQFF
D gene: TRBD2; J gene: TRBJ2-1; clone size: .; V gene: TRBV5-4; CDR3 DNA: TGTGCCAGCAGCTTGGGATGGGCTAGCGGGAATGAGCAGTTCTTC; CDR3 protein: CASSLGWASGNEQFF
D gene: TRBD1; J gene: TRBJ2-1; clone size: .; V gene: TRBV30; CDR3 DNA: TGTGCCTGGCACACCTCCGGGACAGGGGGGAATGAGCAGTTCTTC; CDR3 protein: CAWHTSGTGGNEQFF
D gene: .; J gene: TRBJ1-1; clone size: .; V gene: TRBV28; CDR3 DNA: TGTGCCAGCACCGTGAGGCACCGTGAAGCTTTCTTT; CDR3 protein: CASTVRHREAFF
D gene: .; J gene: TRBJ1-1; clone size: .; V gene: TRBV28; CDR3 DNA: TGTGCCAGCCGGGACGGGGGAACTGAAGCTTTCTTT; CDR3 protein: CASRDGGTEAFF
D gene: TRBD1; J gene: TRBJ1-3; clone size: .; V gene: TRBV4-3; CDR3 DNA: TGCGCCAGCAGCCAACTAGGGGGCCTCTCTGGAAACACCATATATTTT; CDR3 protein: CASSQLGGLSGNTIYF
D gene: .; J gene: TRBJ2-6; clone size: .; V gene: TRBV19; CDR3 DNA: TGTGCCAGTAGTTCCCCTCTGGGCCCTGGGGCCAACGTCCTGACTTTC; CDR3 protein: CASSSPLGPGANVLTF
D gene: .; J gene: TRBJ2-2; clone size: few; V gene: TRBV4-3; CDR3 DNA: TGCGCCAGCAGCCAGTTACAGTGGGGGGCCGGGGAGCTGTTTTTT; CDR3 protein: CASSQLQWGAGELFF
D gene: TRBD2; J gene: TRBJ2-7; clone size: once; V gene: TRBV27; CDR3 DNA: TGTGCCAGCAGTTCGACTAGCGGGAGCAGGGTAGCCTACGAGCAGTACTTC; CDR3 protein: CASSSTSGSRVAYEQYF
D gene: .; J gene: TRBJ1-2; clone size: .; V gene: TRBV27; CDR3 DNA: TGTGCCAGCAGTTTAACTGGTGGTTATGGCTACACCTTC; CDR3 protein: CASSLTGGYGYTF
D gene: .; J gene: TRBJ2-7; clone size: .; V gene: TRBV5-5; CDR3 DNA: TGTGCCAGCAGCTCCCCGGGGAGCTACGAGCAGTACTTC; CDR3 protein: CASSSPGSYEQYF
D gene: TRBD2; J gene: TRBJ2-3; clone size: .; V gene: TRBV5-1; CDR3 DNA: TGCGCCAGCAGCGAAGGGACTAGCGGACGCACAGATACGCAGTATTTT; CDR3 protein: CASSEGTSGRTDTQYF
D gene: .; J gene: TRBJ1-1; clone size: .; V gene: TRBV28; CDR3 DNA: TGTGCCAGCAGTGGGACGGGGGAAGCTGAAGCTTTCTTT; CDR3 protein: CASSGTGEAEAFF
D gene: .; J gene: TRBJ1-3; clone size: .; V gene: TRBV9; CDR3 DNA: TGTGCCAGCAGCCCCCGTCAGTCCTCTGGAAACACCATATATTTT; CDR3 protein: CASSPRQSSGNTIYF
D gene: .; J gene: TRBJ1-5; clone size: .; V gene: TRBV7-9; CDR3 DNA: TGTGCCAGCAGCTTAAACGAGTACAATCAGCCCCAGCATTTT; CDR3 protein: CASSLNEYNQPQHF
D gene: TRBD2; J gene: TRBJ2-7; clone size: once; V gene: TRBV4-3; CDR3 DNA: TGCGCCAGCAGCCTGACCCTAGCGGCGAGCTCCTACGAGCAGTACTTC; CDR3 protein: CASSLTLAASSYEQYF
D gene: .; J gene: TRBJ2-1; clone size: .; V gene: TRBV7-2; CDR3 DNA: TGTGCCAGCAGCTCGGGGGTCCGCTACAATGAGCAGTTCTTC; CDR3 protein: CASSSGVRYNEQFF
D gene: TRBD1; J gene: TRBJ1-5; clone size: once; V gene: TRBV7-2; CDR3 DNA: TGTGCCAGCAGCTCCCGACAGGGGAATCAGCCCCAGCATTTT; CDR3 protein: CASSSRQGNQPQHF
D gene: .; J gene: TRBJ2-1; clone size: .; V gene: TRBV5-1; CDR3 DNA: TGCGCCAGCAGCTTGGCGGGGGGCAGATCGATCAATGAGCAGTTCTTC; CDR3 protein: CASSLAGGRSINEQFF
D gene: .; J gene: TRBJ1-2; clone size: .; V gene: TRBV28; CDR3 DNA: TGTGCCATCCCCGGGGAGGGTGTAAACTATGGCTACACCTTC; CDR3 protein: CAIPGEGVNYGYTF
D gene: .; J gene: TRBJ1-4; clone size: .; V gene: TRBV7-9; CDR3 DNA: TGTGCCAGCAGCTCCGCCACAGGGTATGAAAAACTGTTTTTT; CDR3 protein: CASSSATGYEKLFF
D gene: .; J gene: TRBJ2-2; clone size: .; V gene: TRBV7-9; CDR3 DNA: TGTGCCAGCAGCTTGACGGGCACCGGGGAGCTGTTTTTT; CDR3 protein: CASSLTGTGELFF
D gene: .; J gene: TRBJ2-7; clone size: .; V gene: TRBV28; CDR3 DNA: TGTGCCAGCAGTTTAGGTCTAGCAGCGTCCTACGAGCAGTACTTC; CDR3 protein: CASSLGLAASYEQYF
D gene: .; J gene: TRBJ1-2; clone size: .; V gene: TRBV11-2; CDR3 DNA: TGTGCCAGCAGTCGACAGGTTGGCTACACCTTC; CDR3 protein: CASSRQVGYTF
D gene: TRBD2; J gene: TRBJ2-1; clone size: .; V gene: TRBV4-1; CDR3 DNA: TGCGCCAGCAGCCCCCGAGCGGGAGTGGGGTCCTACAATGAGCAGTTCTTC; CDR3 protein: CASSPRAGVGSYNEQFF